This TCR beta chain was sequenced during a study of blood T cell repertoires in COVID-19. On the study more broadly: Researchers got acute and convalescent COVID-19 samples from the United States, Italy and Spain. T cells, B-cell-depleted T cells, or PBMCs supplied cDNA or gDNA.

Authors' methods: Amplification of reference gene primers provided the estimated nucleated cell counts. Libraries were prepared by immunoSEQ multiplex PCR; TCRdb keeps only in-frame clonotypes and omits some of them. The V and J calls and clone size are taken from that table; D and trimming were inferred from the DNA. The repertoire holds 90,000 to 120,000 clones, with around four fifths as singletons. The ends were cut back, 2 bases at V and 4 bases at J, with 11 bases in the middle. Per the germline V gene, CDR1 is SNHLY and CDR2 is FYNNEI. There are 15 residues in the CDR3. The chain links TRBV2 to TRBJ2-2; D perhaps matches TRBD1 (5 bases). Input material: peripheral blood. The TCR originated in an older man with acute or convalescent COVID-19. The CDR3 coding sequence is TGTGCCAGCAGTGAAATGAGACAGCGCACCGGGGAGCTGTTTTTT. As protein: CASSEMRQRTGELFF. Variable domain in full (rest from reference TRBV2 and TRBJ2-2): EPEVTQTPSHQVTQMGQEVILRCVPISNHLYFYWYRQILGQKVEFLVSFYNNEISEKSEIFDDQFSVERPDGSNFTLKIRSTKLEDSAMYFCASSEMRQRTGELFFGEGSRLTVL.